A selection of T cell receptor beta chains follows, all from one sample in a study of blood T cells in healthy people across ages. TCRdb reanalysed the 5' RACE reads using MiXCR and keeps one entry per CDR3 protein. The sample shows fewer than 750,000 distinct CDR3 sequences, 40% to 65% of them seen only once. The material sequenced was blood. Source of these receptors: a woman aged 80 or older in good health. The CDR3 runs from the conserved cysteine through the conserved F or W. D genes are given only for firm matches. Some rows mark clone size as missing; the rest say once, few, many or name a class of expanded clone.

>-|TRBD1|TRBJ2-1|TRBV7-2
CASISGTGQNEQFF
TGTGCCAGCATCTCCGGGACAGGGCAGAATGAGCAGTTCTTC
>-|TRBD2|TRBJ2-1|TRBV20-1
CSARDQMAGGYNEQFF
TGCAGTGCTAGAGATCAGATGGCGGGAGGGTACAATGAGCAGTTCTTC
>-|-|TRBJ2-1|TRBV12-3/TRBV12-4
CASRPGPGDEQFF
TGTGCCAGCAGACCAGGCCCCGGCGATGAGCAGTTCTTC
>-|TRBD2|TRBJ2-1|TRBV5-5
CASSLAGGGTKDEQFF
TGTGCCAGCAGCTTGGCCGGGGGAGGGACCAAGGATGAGCAGTTCTTC
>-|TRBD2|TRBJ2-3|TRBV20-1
CSASWGGGDDTQYF
TGCAGTGCTAGTTGGGGCGGGGGGGACGATACGCAGTATTTT
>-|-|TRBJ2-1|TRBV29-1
CSARGGLPRVGIYNEQFF
TGCAGCGCGCGGGGAGGACTACCACGTGTGGGAATCTACAATGAGCAGTTCTTC
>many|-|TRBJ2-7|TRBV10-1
CASSEDLSFGQYF
TGCGCCAGCAGTGAAGACCTGTCGTTCGGGCAGTACTTC
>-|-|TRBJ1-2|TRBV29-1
CSVAQGIGYGYTF
TGCAGCGTGGCCCAGGGAATCGGCTATGGCTACACCTTC
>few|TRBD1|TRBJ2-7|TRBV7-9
CASSLVRTGREYEQYF
TGTGCCAGCAGCTTAGTGCGGACAGGCCGGGAATACGAGCAGTACTTC
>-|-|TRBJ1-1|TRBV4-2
CASAYGAGTEAFF
TGTGCCAGCGCCTATGGAGCGGGCACTGAAGCTTTCTTT
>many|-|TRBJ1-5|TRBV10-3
CASGSGAPRLDQPQHF
TGTGCCTCAGGGTCCGGGGCACCAAGGCTTGATCAGCCCCAGCATTTT
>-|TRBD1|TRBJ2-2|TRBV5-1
CASSPSGEGALAGELFF
TGCGCCAGCAGCCCGTCTGGTGAGGGGGCGCTGGCCGGGGAGCTGTTTTTT
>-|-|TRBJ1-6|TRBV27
CASTAGPIGGSPLHF
TGTGCCAGCACCGCAGGGCCCATCGGAGGGTCACCCCTCCACTTT
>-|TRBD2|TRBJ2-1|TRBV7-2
CASSGPSGGLYNEQFF
TGTGCCAGCAGCGGGCCGAGCGGGGGCCTCTACAATGAGCAGTTCTTC
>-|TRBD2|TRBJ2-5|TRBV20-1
CSASELAGQETQYF
TGCAGTGCTAGTGAACTAGCGGGCCAAGAGACCCAGTACTTC
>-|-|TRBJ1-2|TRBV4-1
CASSQDSSSDGYTF
TGCGCCAGCAGCCAAGATAGTAGTTCCGATGGCTACACCTTC
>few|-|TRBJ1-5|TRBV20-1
CSAGRVSNQPQHF
TGCAGTGCTGGACGGGTTAGCAATCAGCCCCAGCATTTT
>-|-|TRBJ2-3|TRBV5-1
CASSLGGGGQGTDTQYF
TGCGCCAGCAGCTTAGGAGGGGGCGGACAGGGCACAGATACGCAGTATTTT
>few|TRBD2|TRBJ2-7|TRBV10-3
CAISERGEPSYEQYF
TGTGCCATCAGTGAGCGGGGGGAGCCGTCCTACGAGCAGTACTTC
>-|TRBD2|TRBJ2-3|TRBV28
CASSSWTSGGGTDTQYF
TGTGCCAGCAGTTCCTGGACTAGCGGGGGAGGCACAGATACGCAGTATTTT
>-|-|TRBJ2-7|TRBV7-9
CASSLGQRINYEQYF
TGTGCCAGCAGCTTAGGGCAGAGAATAAACTACGAGCAGTACTTC
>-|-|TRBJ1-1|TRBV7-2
CASSFFYREAFF
TGTGCCAGCAGCTTCTTCTACAGGGAAGCTTTCTTT
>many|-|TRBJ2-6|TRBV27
CASSFGDRANVLTF
TGTGCCAGCAGTTTTGGGGACAGGGCCAACGTCCTGACTTTC
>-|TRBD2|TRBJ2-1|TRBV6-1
CASSPYSGGRLFYDEQFF
TGTGCCAGCAGTCCCTATAGCGGGGGTCGCCTTTTCTACGATGAGCAGTTCTTC
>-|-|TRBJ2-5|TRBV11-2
CASSFTRRETQYF
TGTGCCAGCAGCTTCACACGCCGGGAGACCCAGTACTTC
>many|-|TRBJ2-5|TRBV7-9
CASSILTNQETQYF
TGTGCCAGCAGCATCTTGACTAATCAGGAGACCCAGTACTTC
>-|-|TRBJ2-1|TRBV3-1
CASSRDGPHSGNEQFF
TGTGCCAGCAGCCGCGATGGCCCCCATTCGGGGAATGAGCAGTTCTTC
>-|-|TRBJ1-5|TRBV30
CAWSVMGNQPQHF
TGTGCCTGGAGTGTGATGGGGAATCAGCCCCAGCATTTT
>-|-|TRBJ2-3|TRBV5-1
CASSLGLLPRTDTQYF
TGCGCCAGCAGCTTAGGACTGCTTCCCCGCACAGATACGCAGTATTTT
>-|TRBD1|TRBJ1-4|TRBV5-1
CASSTDRANEKLFF
TGCGCCAGCAGCACGGACAGGGCTAATGAAAAACTGTTTTTT
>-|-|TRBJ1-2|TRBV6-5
CASSTALRGGAYGYTF
TGTGCCAGCAGTACCGCCCTCAGAGGGGGAGCATATGGCTACACCTTC
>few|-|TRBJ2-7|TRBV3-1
CASSSSVLGTYEQYF
TGTGCCAGCAGCTCTAGCGTATTGGGGACCTACGAGCAGTACTTC
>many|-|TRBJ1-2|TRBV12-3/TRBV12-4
CASSPAGDGYGYTF
TGTGCCAGCAGCCCAGCAGGGGACGGCTATGGCTACACCTTC
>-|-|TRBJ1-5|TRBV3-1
CASSQGDKNQPQHF
TGTGCCAGCAGCCAAGGGGACAAAAATCAGCCCCAGCATTTT
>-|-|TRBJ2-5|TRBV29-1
CSVVETQYF
TGCAGCGTAGTGGAGACCCAGTACTTC
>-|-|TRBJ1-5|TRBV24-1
CATSDEARGQPQHF
TGTGCCACCAGTGATGAGGCGCGCGGTCAGCCCCAGCATTTT
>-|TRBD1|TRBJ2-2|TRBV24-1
CATEGQSNTGELFF
TGTGCCACCGAGGGACAGTCGAACACCGGGGAGCTGTTTTTT
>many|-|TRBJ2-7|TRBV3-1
CASSQTDGAYEQYF
TGTGCCAGCAGCCAAACGGACGGAGCCTACGAGCAGTACTTC